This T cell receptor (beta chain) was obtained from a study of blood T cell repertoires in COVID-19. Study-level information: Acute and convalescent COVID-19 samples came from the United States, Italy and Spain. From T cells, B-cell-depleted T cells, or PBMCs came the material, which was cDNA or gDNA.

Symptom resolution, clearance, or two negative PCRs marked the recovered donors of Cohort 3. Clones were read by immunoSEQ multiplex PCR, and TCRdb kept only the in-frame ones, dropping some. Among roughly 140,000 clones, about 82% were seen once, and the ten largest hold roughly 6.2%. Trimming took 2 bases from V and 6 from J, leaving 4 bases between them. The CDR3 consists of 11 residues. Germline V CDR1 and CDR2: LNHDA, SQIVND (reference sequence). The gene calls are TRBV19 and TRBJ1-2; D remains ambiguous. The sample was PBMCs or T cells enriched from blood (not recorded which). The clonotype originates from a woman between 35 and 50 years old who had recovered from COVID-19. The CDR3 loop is CASSIRDGYTF. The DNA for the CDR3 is TGTGCCAGTAGTATACGGGATGGCTACACCTTC.